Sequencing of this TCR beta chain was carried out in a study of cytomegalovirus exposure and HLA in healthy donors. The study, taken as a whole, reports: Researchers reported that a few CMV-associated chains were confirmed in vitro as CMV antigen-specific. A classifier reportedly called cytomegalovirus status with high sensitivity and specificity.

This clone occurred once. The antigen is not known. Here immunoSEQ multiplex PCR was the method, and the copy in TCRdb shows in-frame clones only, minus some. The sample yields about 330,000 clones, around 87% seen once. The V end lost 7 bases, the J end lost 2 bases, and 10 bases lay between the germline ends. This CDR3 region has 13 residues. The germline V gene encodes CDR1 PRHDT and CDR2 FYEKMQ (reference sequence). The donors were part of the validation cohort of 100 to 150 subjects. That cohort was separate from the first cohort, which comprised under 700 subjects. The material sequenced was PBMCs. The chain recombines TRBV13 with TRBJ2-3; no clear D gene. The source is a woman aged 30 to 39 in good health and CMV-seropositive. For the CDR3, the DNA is TGTGCCAGCAACCGGGTATACACAGATACGCAGTATTTT. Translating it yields CASNRVYTDTQYF.